The 16 T cell receptor beta chains listed next were all sequenced from one sample in a study of blood T cells in healthy people across ages. With a J-beta primer mix and a sample-barcoded 5' primer, a second PCR ran about 7 to 12 cycles. TCRdb recomputed calls from the 5' RACE reads with MiXCR, one row per CDR3 protein. The sample has about 730,000 distinct CDR3 sequences, around 46% seen once. The sample comprised blood. All receptors derive from a woman aged 55-75 years in good health.

This clonotype was observed at least ten times. The rearrangement links TRBV7-8 to TRBJ2-5, with no clear D. Trimming took 5 bases from V and 4 from J, leaving 11 bases between them. Germline values: CDR1 SGHVS, CDR2 FQNEAQ. This CDR3 is built from 13 residues. The CDR3 DNA is TGTGCCAGCAGCAGAATGCCTCGAGAGACCCAGTACTTC. This translates into CASSRMPRETQYF.

In this sample, this clonotype turned up many times. The chain links TRBV29-1 to TRBJ2-1; D gene ambiguous. Germline V lookup: CDR1 SQVTM, CDR2 ANQGSEA. This CDR3 spans 10 amino acids. Written as DNA, the CDR3 is TGCAGTGAACTTTACTATGAGCAGTTCTTC. It encodes CSELYYEQFF.

This clonotype was seen many times. The chain uses TRBV4-3 and TRBJ2-5; 9 bases map to TRBD2. The CDR3 length is 16 residues. CDR1 and CDR2 from the germline V gene are LGHNA and YSLEER. The ends lost 0 bases at V and 4 bases at J; junction bases unmatched: 6. The CDR3 DNA is TGCGCCAGCAGCCAAGAGGCTAGCGGGAAAGGAGAGACCCAGTACTTC. Amino acids: CASSQEASGKGETQYF.

The J gene is TRBJ2-3, the V gene TRBV7-2; maybe TRBD2 (5 bases). Trimming took 2 bases from V and 1 from J, leaving 10 bases between them. This CDR3 contains 15 residues. CDR1 SGHTA and CDR2 FQGNSA come from the germline V gene. CDR3 bases: TGTGCCAGCAGCTTACAAAGTAGCGGCACAGATACGCAGTATTTT. This encodes CASSLQSSGTDTQYF.

V usage is TRBV12-3 or TRBV12-4 and J usage is TRBJ2-1; a possible D gene is TRBD2 (5 bases). This CDR3 has 16 residues. The ends were cut back, 3 bases at V and 7 bases at J, with 19 bases in the middle. CDR3 in amino acids: CASSFPASSLGNEQFF. As DNA, the CDR3 is TGTGCCAGCAGTTTTCCGGCTAGCTCCCTCGGAAATGAGCAGTTCTTC.

This chain joins TRBV20-1 and TRBJ1-6; 8 bases are shared with TRBD1. CDR3 length: 12 residues. Per the germline V gene, CDR1 is DFQATT and CDR2 is SNEGSKA (reference sequence). The V segment lost 6 bases and the J segment 10 bases; nucleotides outside the gene matches: 5. As DNA, the CDR3 is TGCAGTGCAACGACAGGGGAGTCACCCCTCCACTTT. It translates to CSATTGESPLHF.

The V and J genes are TRBV20-1 and TRBJ2-1; 8 bases are shared with TRBD2. V shed 6 bases and J 6 bases; nucleotides not matched to a gene: 13. This CDR3 region has 15 residues. Germline loops: CDR1 DFQATT, CDR2 SNEGSKA (reference sequence). The CDR3: CSAAGPAGGLNEQFF. CDR3 coding DNA: TGCAGTGCAGCCGGCCCCGCGGGAGGCCTCAATGAGCAGTTCTTC.

This clonotype has at least ten counts. The rearrangement uses TRBV6-1 and TRBJ1-6, with 9 bases lining up with TRBD1. Germline V gene lookup returns CDR1 MNHNS and CDR2 SASEGT. The CDR3 loop spans 17 amino acids. Losses at the gene ends were 5 bases for V and 11 bases for J; bases not matched to a gene: 16. The CDR3 bases are TGTGCCAGCAGTCCGGGAGTTGGGACAGGGAATTGGACACCCCTCCACTTT. Protein product: CASSPGVGTGNWTPLHF.

This clonotype occurred a few times. This rearrangement joins TRBV6-2 or TRBV6-3 to TRBJ2-7; TRBD2 is a possible D gene (5 bases). V lost 6 bases to trimming and J lost 9 bases, with 15 bases between them. CDR3 length: 12 amino acids. Germline CDR1 MNHEY, CDR2 SVGEGT. This chain's CDR3 is CASSQIGDWQYF. CDR3 DNA sequence: TGTGCCAGCAGCCAGATCGGGGATTGGCAGTACTTC.

The sample holds a few counts of this clonotype. The chain is built from TRBV12-3 or TRBV12-4 and TRBJ2-5; D is tentatively TRBD1 or TRBD2 (5 bases each). V lost 6 bases and J lost 6, with 23 bases in between. This CDR3 is built from 16 residues. Written as DNA, the CDR3 is TGTGCCAGCAGCGATCTAGACGGGGCGCCTAGGAAGACCCAGTACTTC. Translation gives CASSDLDGAPRKTQYF.

This clonotype appeared a few times. This sequence joins TRBV6-6 and TRBJ2-7; the match to TRBD2 covers 13 bases. The V segment lost 0 bases and the J segment 2 bases; nucleotides outside the gene matches: 4. CDR1 MNHNY and CDR2 SVGAGI come from the germline V gene (reference sequence). This CDR3 spans 17 amino acids. The DNA of the CDR3 is TGTGCCAGCAGTTACTCGAAGGGACTAGCGGGAACCTACGAGCAGTACTTC. Its protein product is CASSYSKGLAGTYEQYF.

The chain uses TRBV15 and TRBJ2-1; D possibly corresponds to TRBD1 (5 bases). Germline CDR1 reads LNHNV; CDR2 reads YYDKDF (reference sequence). The CDR3 totals 13 residues. V dropped 0 bases and J dropped 10 bases, with 10 bases sitting between them. CDR3: CATSRDQGREQFF. In nucleotides, the CDR3 is TGTGCCACCAGCAGAGATCAGGGAAGAGAGCAGTTCTTC.

Worth noting for this clonotype: This may be a read error, as it is one base from a much larger clone. The CDR3 DNA reads as TGTGCCAGCAGCCAAGAAGCCGCGGGTAGCGGGGGGACCTACTACAATGAGCAGTTCTTC. It yields the protein CASSQEAAGSGGTYYNEQFF. V and J are TRBV4-2 and TRBJ2-1; the match to TRBD2 covers 10 bases. The CDR3 has 20 residues. Germline CDR1 and CDR2: LGHNA and YNFKEQ. V was pared by 0 bases and J by 3 bases, with 14 bases of the junction left unmatched.

The V and J genes are TRBV9 and TRBJ2-7; tentative D call: TRBD2 (5 bases). The germline CDR1 and CDR2 sequences are SGDLS and YYNGEE. V lost 0 bases and J lost 2, with 21 bases in between. The CDR3 loop spans 18 amino acids. The CDR3 DNA follows: TGTGCCAGCAGCGTAGCCCCGAGTCGGGCGGGTTTGACCTACGAGCAGTACTTC. Amino acid sequence: CASSVAPSRAGLTYEQYF.

This clonotype was counted at least ten times. The chain is built from TRBV13 and TRBJ2-7; D is undetermined. Trimming pared 0 bases from V and 2 bases from J, leaving 8 bases between. CDR1 PRHDT and CDR2 FYEKMQ come from the germline V gene (reference sequence). The CDR3 runs to 14 residues. CDR3 in DNA: TGTGCCAGCAGCTTAGGACAGAGAACCTACGAGCAGTACTTC. Translated, it gives CASSLGQRTYEQYF.

This clonotype was counted a few times. The J gene is TRBJ1-2, the V gene TRBV6-5; 7 nucleotides agree with TRBD1. Germline CDR1 is MNHEY and CDR2 is SVGAGI. This CDR3 is 15 amino acids long. J was trimmed by 4 bases and V by 0 bases; bases with no gene match: 5. The CDR3 bases are TGTGCCAGCAGTTACTCTTACAGGGGAGGCTATGGCTACACCTTC. Encoded protein: CASSYSYRGGYGYTF.